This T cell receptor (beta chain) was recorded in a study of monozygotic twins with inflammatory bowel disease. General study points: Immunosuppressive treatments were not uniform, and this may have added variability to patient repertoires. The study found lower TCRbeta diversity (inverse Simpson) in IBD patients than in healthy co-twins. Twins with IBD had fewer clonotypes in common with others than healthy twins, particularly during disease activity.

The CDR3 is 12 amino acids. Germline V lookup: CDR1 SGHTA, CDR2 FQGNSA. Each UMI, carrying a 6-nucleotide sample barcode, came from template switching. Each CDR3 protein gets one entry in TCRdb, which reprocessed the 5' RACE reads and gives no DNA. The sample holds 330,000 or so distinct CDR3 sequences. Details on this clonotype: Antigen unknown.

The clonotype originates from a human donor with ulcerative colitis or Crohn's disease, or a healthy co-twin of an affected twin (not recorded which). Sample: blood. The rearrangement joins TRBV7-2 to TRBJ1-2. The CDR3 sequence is CASSSPGTAVIF.